This T cell receptor beta chain was captured in a study of control samples from healthy donors and cancer patients. Data came from immunoSEQ multiplex PCR; TCRdb stores just in-frame clones and leaves some out. The repertoire holds 130,000 or so clones, with around nine tenths as singletons. This clone was recorded once. Sequencing input: blood. This sequence originates from a man aged 35 to 55 in good health.

CDR3 loop: CASSQLIGVGTGRTNSEAFF. CDR3 sequence (DNA): TGCGCCAGCAGCCAATTGATAGGCGTCGGGACAGGGAGGACTAATAGTGAAGCTTTCTTT. The chain uses TRBV4-1 and TRBJ1-1; 9 positions agree with TRBD1. The V gene end was trimmed by 2 bases and the J gene end by 7 bases; junction bases not matched to a gene: 23. The CDR3 contains 20 residues. Germline CDR1 MGHRA, CDR2 YSYEKL.